Presented here are 22 T cell receptor beta chains from one specimen sequenced in a study of blood T cell repertoires in COVID-19. Profiling relied on immunoSEQ multiplex PCR, and the TCRdb table lists in-frame clones only, not all of them. The repertoire includes about 180,000 clones, approximately 78% of them detected once, and 12% sits in the top ten. The sample was peripheral blood. The source of these receptors is a woman of 80 years or more with COVID-19, enrolled during active disease.

The chain combines TRBV19 with TRBJ1-2; TRBD1 is a possible D gene (5 bases). With 3 bases removed from V and 4 bases from J, the gap between germline ends came to 18 bases. The length of the CDR3 is 16 residues. Germline assignment: CDR1 LNHDA and CDR2 SQIVND (reference sequence). Here the CDR3 reads CASSIRAGVVPYGYTF. CDR3 bases: TGTGCCAGTAGTATCCGGGCGGGGGTCGTCCCCTATGGCTACACCTTC.

The chain joins TRBV7-9 to TRBJ2-1; the match to TRBD1 covers 9 bases. There are 15 residues in the CDR3. V gave up 5 bases and J gave up 9 bases; unmatched junction bases: 11. From germline, CDR1 is SEHNR and CDR2 FQNEAQ (reference sequence). The DNA of the CDR3 is TGTGCCAGCAGCCTATCCGGGACAGGGATGGGTGAGCAGTTCTTC. Residues: CASSLSGTGMGEQFF.

This sequence joins TRBV6-6 and TRBJ2-1, with 9 bases aligning to TRBD1. From germline, CDR1 is MNHNY and CDR2 SVGAGI (reference sequence). The CDR3 is 13 residues long. J was trimmed by 3 bases and V by 6 bases; bases with no gene match: 0. CDR3 nucleotides: TGTGCCAGCAGGGGACAGGGCTACAATGAGCAGTTCTTC. As protein: CASRGQGYNEQFF.

The V gene is TRBV7-9, the J gene TRBJ2-2; D might be TRBD2 (7 bases). The length of the CDR3 is 15 residues. CDR1 is SEHNR, CDR2 FQNEAQ, per germline (reference sequence). Trimming shortened V by 5 bases and J by 9 bases, and 19 bases separated the two germline ends. The DNA for the CDR3 is TGTGCCAGCAGCCCCAGAGGTTCGGGGGGCCGGGAGCTGTTTTTT. Translating gives CASSPRGSGGRELFF.

The chain links TRBV29-1 to TRBJ2-3, with 7 nucleotides matching TRBD1. V dropped 7 bases and J dropped 4; count of bases not matched to a gene: 8. The length of the CDR3 is 13 residues. Per germline, CDR1 SQVTM and CDR2 ANQGSEA. The CDR3 is CSASGTVPDTQYF. Written as DNA, the CDR3 is TGCAGCGCATCCGGGACAGTCCCAGATACGCAGTATTTT.

Here the CDR3 reads CASSQELPGTDTQYF. CDR3 nucleotides: TGCGCCAGCAGCCAAGAACTGCCAGGGACAGATACGCAGTATTTT. V is TRBV4-1 and J is TRBJ2-3, with D possibly matching TRBD1 (5 bases). The length of the CDR3 is 15 residues. The germline CDR1 and CDR2 sequences are MGHRA and YSYEKL. The germline V and J ends were trimmed by 0 bases and 3 bases, with 10 bases remaining between them.

The chain is built from TRBV23-1 and TRBJ2-7, with 9 bases that match TRBD1. TRBV23-1 qualifies as an ORF whose function is uncertain. After removal of 4 bases from V and 4 bases from J, the junction contained 14 bases not matched to a gene. The CDR3 is made up of 17 amino acids. CDR3 in DNA: TGCGCCAGCAGTCCAGGGACAGGGTATCCCCACCCTTACGAGCAGTACTTC. Amino acids: CASSPGTGYPHPYEQYF.

The chain has TRBV19 and TRBJ2-1; 11 bases are shared with TRBD2. V lost 7 bases and J lost 4; bases outside the gene matches: 3. The CDR3 runs 14 residues. The germline gives CDR1 LNHDA, CDR2 SQIVND (reference sequence). As DNA, the CDR3 is TGTGCCAGTAAGACTAGCGGGATTTACAATGAGCAGTTCTTC. Translation: CASKTSGIYNEQFF.

V gene TRBV28 combines with J gene TRBJ1-1, with D possibly being TRBD1 (5 bases). Trimming stripped 7 bases from V and 0 bases from J, with 9 bases between. CDR3 size: 13 residues. Germline loops: CDR1 MDHEN, CDR2 SYDVKM. The CDR3 nucleotides are TGTGCCAGCATGGCGGACATGAACACTGAAGCTTTCTTT. Encoded protein: CASMADMNTEAFF. The complete variable domain, with remaining parts taken from reference TRBV28 and TRBJ1-1, reads DVKVTQSSRYLVKRTGEKVFLECVQDMDHENMFWYRQDPGLGLRLIYFSYDVKMKEKGDIPEGYSVSREKKERFSLILESASTNQTSMYLCASMADMNTEAFFGQGTRLTVV.

CDR3 coding DNA: TGTGCCAGCAGCTTAGAGGGGGGGGCTAGCGGCCCTGTCGAGCAGTACTTC. Its protein is CASSLEGGASGPVEQYF. The chain carries TRBV13 and TRBJ2-7, with D tentatively TRBD2 (7 bases). Germline lookup yields CDR1 PRHDT and CDR2 FYEKMQ (reference sequence). Trimming took 1 base from V and 6 from J, leaving 22 bases between them. The CDR3 is 17 amino acids.

The chain uses TRBV7-8 and TRBJ2-2, with 7 bases fitting TRBD2. This CDR3 is built from 15 residues. Germline lookup yields CDR1 SGHVS and CDR2 FQNEAQ. With V trimmed by 4 bases and J by 6 bases, 8 bases remained unmatched. CDR3 bases: TGTGCCAGCAGCTCCTGGGGGGACTACCCCGGGGAGCTGTTTTTT. This translates into CASSSWGDYPGELFF.

The V gene is TRBV11-3, the J gene TRBJ2-2; 7 bases align to TRBD2. The germline gives CDR1 SGHNT, CDR2 YENEEA. Trimming removed 5 bases from V and 0 bases from J; junction bases left unmatched: 3. This CDR3 region has 15 residues. The CDR3 DNA follows: TGTGCCAGCAGCCCAGCGGGGACGAACACCGGGGAGCTGTTTTTT. It is translated as CASSPAGTNTGELFF.

J is TRBJ1-5 and V is TRBV7-9, with D possibly TRBD1 on 6 matching bases. CDR3 length equals 14 residues. The germline V and J ends were trimmed by 4 bases and 3 bases, with 10 bases remaining between them. Germline V gene lookup returns CDR1 SEHNR and CDR2 FQNEAQ (reference sequence). CDR3 nucleotide sequence: TGTGCCAGCAGCTCCGGACAGAACAATCAGCCCCAGCATTTT. It encodes CASSSGQNNQPQHF.

This clone has more than one count but fewer than ten. This CDR3 is CASSDFLTGNYEQYF. As DNA, the CDR3 is TGTGCCAGCAGTGATTTCCTTACAGGAAACTACGAGCAGTACTTC. The chain uses TRBV2 and TRBJ2-7, with D possibly TRBD1 on 5 matching bases. Germline assignment: CDR1 SNHLY and CDR2 FYNNEI. Trimming stripped 3 bases from V and 3 bases from J, with 15 bases between. The CDR3 covers 15 residues.

This clone was seen a few times. The chain couples TRBV6-6 to TRBJ2-7; D is perhaps TRBD2 (5 bases). The length of the CDR3 is 11 residues. Trimming cost V 6 bases and J 6 bases, with 9 bases left between them. CDR1 is MNHNY and CDR2 is SVGAGI in the germline V gene (reference sequence). In DNA, the CDR3 is TGTGCCAGCAGCACCGGGATCGAGCAGTACTTC. Residues: CASSTGIEQYF.

The V gene is TRBV19, the J gene TRBJ2-2, with 8 bases aligning to TRBD2. Germline values: CDR1 LNHDA, CDR2 SQIVND (reference sequence). V was clipped by 6 bases and J by 6 bases; unmatched bases: 12. This CDR3 contains 16 residues. CDR3 residues: CASRPRGAGEPGELFF. CDR3 in DNA: TGTGCCAGTAGGCCTCGGGGAGCGGGAGAACCCGGGGAGCTGTTTTTT.

The chain is built from TRBV15 and TRBJ2-7, with D perhaps matching TRBD2 (5 bases). Trimming cost V 0 bases and J 7 bases, with 10 bases left between them. This CDR3 has 13 residues. Germline V CDR1 and CDR2: LNHNV, YYDKDF (reference sequence). CDR3 in DNA: TGTGCCACCAGCAGAGATCGAGGAGGAGAGCAGTACTTC. Translated, it gives CATSRDRGGEQYF. Complete variable domain (other parts from reference TRBV15 and TRBJ2-7): DAMVIQNPRYQVTQFGKPVTLSCSQTLNHNVMYWYQQKSSQAPKLLFHYYDKDFNNEADTPDNFQSRRPNTSFCFLDIRSPGLGDTAMYLCATSRDRGGEQYFGPGTRLTVT.

The rearrangement uses TRBV5-1 and TRBJ1-2; possible D gene TRBD1, 5 bases. Germline V CDR1 and CDR2: SGHRS, YFSETQ. This CDR3 has 16 amino acids. V was shortened by 4 bases and J by 7 bases, with 23 bases between the two germline ends. The CDR3 spells CASSPLGVSGEFGYTF. CDR3 coding DNA: TGCGCCAGCAGCCCCCTCGGGGTGTCGGGGGAATTTGGCTACACCTTC.

CDR3 protein: CATSGTTGNTEAFF. CDR3 sequence (DNA): TGTGCCACCAGTGGGACTACAGGGAACACTGAAGCTTTCTTT. The chain employs TRBV24-1 and TRBJ1-1; possibly TRBD1 for D (5 bases). Germline CDR1 reads KGHDR; CDR2 reads SFDVKD. The CDR3 covers 14 residues. V was cut by 5 bases and J by 1 base, with 10 bases left in between.

The V call is TRBV2, the J call TRBJ2-1; 8 bases map to TRBD2. The CDR3 runs 14 residues. The V gene end was trimmed by 5 bases and the J gene end by 7 bases; junction bases not matched to a gene: 7. Germline CDR1 and CDR2: SNHLY and FYNNEI. In DNA, the CDR3 is TGTGCCAGCAGTCACGGGGGGGATTTTAATGAGCAGTTCTTC. Its protein product is CASSHGGDFNEQFF.

The rearrangement joins TRBV21-1 to TRBJ2-7; TRBD1, the D gene given by the table, was not confirmed from the DNA. TRBV21-1 constitutes a pseudogene. The CDR3 covers 12 residues. The CDR3 region has the DNA TGTGCCAGCAGCAAAGCCAGGGACGAGCAGTACTTC. It codes for CASSKARDEQYF.

This chain links TRBV6-7 with TRBJ2-2; D perhaps matches TRBD2 (5 bases). TRBV6-7 belongs to the ORF category, with a function that is uncertain. This CDR3 has 15 residues. V was cut by 0 bases and J by 5 bases, with 10 bases left in between. The CDR3 spells CASSYSRGRTGELFF. The CDR3 bases are TGTGCCAGCAGTTACTCTCGGGGTAGGACCGGGGAGCTGTTTTTT.